Listed here are 8 T cell receptor beta chains from one sample, sequenced in a study of cytomegalovirus exposure and HLA in healthy donors. In the PCR, 60 Vbeta and 13 Jbeta primers were used. The table came from immunoSEQ multiplex PCR; TCRdb's copy has only in-frame clones and leaves some out. The sample records about 140,000 clones, 73% being singletons. Sequenced material: PBMCs. These receptors were obtained from a human donor in good health.

The V call is TRBV4-1, the J call TRBJ1-1; D is unresolved. This CDR3 has 14 amino acids. V was clipped by 0 bases and J by 2 bases, with 7 bases between them. Germline assignment: CDR1 MGHRA and CDR2 YSYEKL. In DNA, the CDR3 is TGCGCCAGCAGCCAAGATTGGACTAACACTGAAGCTTTCTTT. It is translated as CASSQDWTNTEAFF.

This clone was observed a handful of times. This chain uses TRBV6-4 with TRBJ2-3; D is uncertain. CDR1 and CDR2 from the germline V gene are MRHNA and SNTAGT. The CDR3 covers 13 residues. V dropped 2 bases and J dropped 2 bases, with 5 bases sitting between them. The CDR3 DNA reads TGTGCCAGCAGTGACCGGGTCACAGATACGCAGTATTTT. This encodes CASSDRVTDTQYF.

The chain couples TRBV5-6 to TRBJ2-1, with TRBD2 identical over 8 bases. CDR1 and CDR2 from the germline V gene are SGHDT and YYEEEE. The CDR3 extends over 16 amino acids. V shed 2 bases, J shed 4 bases, and the junction held 8 bases outside the gene matches. CDR3 residues: CASSFLGGRSYNEQFF. In DNA form, the CDR3 reads TGTGCCAGCAGCTTCTTGGGCGGGAGGAGTTACAATGAGCAGTTCTTC. The full variable domain, its missing parts supplied by reference TRBV5-6 and TRBJ2-1, is DAGVTQSPTHLIKTRGQQVTLRCSPKSGHDTVSWYQQALGQGPQFIFQYYEEEERQRGNFPDRFSGHQFPNYSSELNVNALLLGDSALYLCASSFLGGRSYNEQFFGPGTRLTVL.

V is TRBV7-6 and J is TRBJ2-2; 9 bases match TRBD1. Per the germline V gene, CDR1 is SGHVS and CDR2 is FNYEAQ. Unmatched junction bases numbered 6, after V lost 1 base and J lost 6 bases. CDR3 length: 16 amino acids. The DNA of the CDR3 is TGTGCCAGCAGCTTAGTTACAGGGGGCCGATCCGGGGAGCTGTTTTTT. Its protein product is CASSLVTGGRSGELFF.

The gene calls are TRBV2 and TRBJ1-4; the match to TRBD1 covers 8 bases. The CDR3 spans 14 residues. V shed 8 bases, J shed 7 bases, and the junction held 9 bases outside the gene matches. Germline V gene lookup returns CDR1 SNHLY and CDR2 FYNNEI. CDR3 in amino acids: CASFSGGYFEKLFF. The CDR3 DNA is TGTGCCAGCTTCTCAGGGGGCTATTTTGAAAAACTGTTTTTT.

J is TRBJ2-5 and V is TRBV11-2; D might be TRBD2 (6 bases). The CDR3 sequence is 13 residues long. Trimming left V 5 bases short and J 5 bases short, with 12 bases between. CDR1 SGHAT and CDR2 FQNNGV come from the germline V gene. The CDR3 coding sequence is TGTGCCAGCAGCCCCCCTGGGGGGGAGACCCAGTACTTC. Its translation is CASSPPGGETQYF.

V and J are TRBV25-1 and TRBJ1-6, with 7 bases identical to TRBD1. CDR1 MGHDK and CDR2 SYGVNS come from the germline V gene. The junction had 2 bases not matched to a gene; V was cut back by 5 bases and J by 7 bases. The CDR3 totals 13 residues. CDR3 nucleotide sequence: TGTGCCAGCAGTAGGGACAGAAATTCACCCCTCCACTTT. It is translated as CASSRDRNSPLHF.

V gene TRBV7-9 combines with J gene TRBJ2-1; the match to TRBD2 covers 14 bases. The CDR3 loop spans 17 amino acids. Per the germline V gene, CDR1 is SEHNR and CDR2 is FQNEAQ (reference sequence). Trimming cost V 5 bases and J 3 bases; bases outside gene matches: 6. The CDR3, as DNA: TGTGCCAGCAGCCCTGGACTAGCGGGGGGTTTCTACAATGAGCAGTTCTTC. Its translation is CASSPGLAGGFYNEQFF. Full variable domain (rest looked up from reference TRBV7-9 and TRBJ2-1): DTGVSQNPRHKITKRGQNVTFRCDPISEHNRLYWYRQTLGQGPEFLTYFQNEAQLEKSRLLSDRFSAERPKGSFSTLEIQRTEQGDSAMYLCASSPGLAGGFYNEQFFGPGTRLTVL.